One and the same sample provided the 2 T cell receptor beta chains below, sequenced in a study of human T cells and chemical hapten exposure. Time point of the sample: patch test 2, 6 weeks after DPC sensitization. Sample treatment: therapeutic diphenylcyclopropenone sensitization with weekly scalp DPC. TCRdb reanalysed the RACE reads using MiXCR and keeps one entry per CDR3 protein. The repertoire includes about 95,000 distinct CDR3 sequences, 9.5% to 12% of them detected once, and 3.2% sits in the top ten. The specimen was whole blood, collected in connection with sensitization to the hapten diphenylcyclopropenone (DPC). These receptors were obtained from a woman between 35 and 50 years old with alopecia areata. Some clones in this sample may be carry-over from other donors' samples.

Ten or more counts support this clonotype. The rearrangement joins TRBV30 to TRBJ1-1; tentatively, D is TRBD1 (5 bases). Germline CDR1 reads GTSNPN; CDR2 reads SVGIG (reference sequence). V was shortened by 4 bases and J by 8 bases, with 14 bases between the two germline ends. CDR3 length: 12 residues. CDR3 protein: CAWKRDASEAFF. DNA of the CDR3: TGTGCCTGGAAAAGGGACGCCTCGGAAGCTTTCTTT.

This clonotype was seen ten or more times. The chain links TRBV6-2 or TRBV6-3 to TRBJ2-7, with D uncertain. Looked up from germline, CDR1 is MNHEY and CDR2 is SVGEGT. The CDR3 sequence is 14 residues long. V was clipped by 6 bases and J by 4 bases, with 16 bases between them. The CDR3, as DNA: TGTGCCAGCAGCTGGGGTAGTGATTTTTACGAGCAGTACTTC. Translation: CASSWGSDFYEQYF.